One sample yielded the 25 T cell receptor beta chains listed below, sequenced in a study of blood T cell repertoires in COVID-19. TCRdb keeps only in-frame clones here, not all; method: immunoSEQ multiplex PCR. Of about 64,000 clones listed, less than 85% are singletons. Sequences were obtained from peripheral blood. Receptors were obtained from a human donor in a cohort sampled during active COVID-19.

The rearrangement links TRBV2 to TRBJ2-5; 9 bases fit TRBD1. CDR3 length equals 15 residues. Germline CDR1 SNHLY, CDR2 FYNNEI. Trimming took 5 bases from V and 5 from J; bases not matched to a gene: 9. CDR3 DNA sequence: TGTGCCAGCAGTTACAGGGGGCGCCGGCGGGAGACCCAGTACTTC. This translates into CASSYRGRRRETQYF.

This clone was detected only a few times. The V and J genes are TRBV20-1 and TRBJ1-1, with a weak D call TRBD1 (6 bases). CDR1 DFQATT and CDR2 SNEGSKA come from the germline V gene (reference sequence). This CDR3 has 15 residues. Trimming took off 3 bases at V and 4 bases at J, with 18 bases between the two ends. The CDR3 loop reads CSASTVQGKGTEAFF. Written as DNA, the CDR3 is TGCAGTGCTAGTACCGTCCAGGGGAAGGGCACTGAAGCTTTCTTT.

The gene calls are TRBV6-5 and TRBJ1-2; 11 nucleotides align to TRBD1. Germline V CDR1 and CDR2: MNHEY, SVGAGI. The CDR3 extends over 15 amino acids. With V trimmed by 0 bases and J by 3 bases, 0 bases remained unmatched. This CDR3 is CASSYSGQGDYGYTF. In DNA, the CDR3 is TGTGCCAGCAGTTACTCGGGACAGGGGGACTATGGCTACACCTTC.

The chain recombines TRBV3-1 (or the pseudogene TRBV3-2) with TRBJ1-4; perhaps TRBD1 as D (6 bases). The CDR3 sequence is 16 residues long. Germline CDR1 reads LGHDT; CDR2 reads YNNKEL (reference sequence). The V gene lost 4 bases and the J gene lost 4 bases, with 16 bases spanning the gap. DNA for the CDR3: TGTGCCAGCAGCCCGAGGGGGGGGACCCTTAATGAAAAACTGTTTTTT. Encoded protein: CASSPRGGTLNEKLFF.

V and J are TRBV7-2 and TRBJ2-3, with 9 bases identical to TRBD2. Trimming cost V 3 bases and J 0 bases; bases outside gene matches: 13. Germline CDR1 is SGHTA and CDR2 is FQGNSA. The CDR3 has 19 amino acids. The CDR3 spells CASSLQPILAGTSTDTQYF. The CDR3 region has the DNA TGTGCCAGCAGCTTGCAGCCCATTCTAGCGGGGACTAGCACAGATACGCAGTATTTT.

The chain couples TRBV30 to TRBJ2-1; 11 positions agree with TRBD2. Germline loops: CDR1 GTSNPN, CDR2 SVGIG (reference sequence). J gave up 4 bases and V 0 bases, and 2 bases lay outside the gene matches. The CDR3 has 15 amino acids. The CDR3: CAWSVLAGAYNEQFF. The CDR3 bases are TGTGCCTGGAGTGTACTAGCGGGGGCTTACAATGAGCAGTTCTTC.

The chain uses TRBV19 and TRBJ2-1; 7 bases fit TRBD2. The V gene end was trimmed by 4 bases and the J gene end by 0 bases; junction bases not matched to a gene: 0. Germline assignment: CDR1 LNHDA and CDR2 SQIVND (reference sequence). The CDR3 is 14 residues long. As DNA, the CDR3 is TGTGCCAGTAGTAGCGGGAGCTCCTACAATGAGCAGTTCTTC. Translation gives CASSSGSSYNEQFF.

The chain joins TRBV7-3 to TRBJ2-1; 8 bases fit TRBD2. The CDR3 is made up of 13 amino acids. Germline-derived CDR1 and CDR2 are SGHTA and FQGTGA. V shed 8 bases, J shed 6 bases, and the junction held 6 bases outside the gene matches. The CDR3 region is CASSAGAGNEQFF. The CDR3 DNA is TGTGCCAGCTCAGCGGGAGCGGGCAATGAGCAGTTCTTC. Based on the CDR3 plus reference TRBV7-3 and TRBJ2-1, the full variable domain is GAGVSQTPSNKVTEKGKYVELRCDPISGHTALYWYRQSLGQGPEFLIYFQGTGAADDSGLPNDRFFAVRPEGSVSTLKIQRTERGDSAVYLCASSAGAGNEQFFGPGTRLTVL.

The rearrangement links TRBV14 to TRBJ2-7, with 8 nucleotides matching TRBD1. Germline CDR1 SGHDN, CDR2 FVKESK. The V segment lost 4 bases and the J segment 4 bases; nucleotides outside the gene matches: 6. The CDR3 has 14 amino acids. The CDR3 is CASSLVGQGYEQYF. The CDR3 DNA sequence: TGTGCCAGCAGCCTCGTCGGACAGGGTTACGAGCAGTACTTC.

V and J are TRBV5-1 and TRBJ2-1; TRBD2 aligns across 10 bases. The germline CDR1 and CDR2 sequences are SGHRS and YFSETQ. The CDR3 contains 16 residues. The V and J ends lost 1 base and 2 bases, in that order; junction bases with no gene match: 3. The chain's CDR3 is CASSLPSGSPYNEQFF. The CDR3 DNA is TGCGCCAGCAGCTTGCCTAGCGGGAGCCCCTACAATGAGCAGTTCTTC.

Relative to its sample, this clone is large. The CDR3 region has the DNA TGTGCCACCAGCAGATCACGGCAGGTTAATTCACCCCTCCACTTT. Protein product: CATSRSRQVNSPLHF. The chain combines TRBV15 with TRBJ1-6, with no clear D. The CDR3 consists of 15 residues. Per the germline V gene, CDR1 is LNHNV and CDR2 is YYDKDF (reference sequence). The V end lost 2 bases, the J end lost 6 bases, and 11 bases lay between the germline ends. The full variable domain, completed using reference TRBV15 and TRBJ1-6, is DAMVIQNPRYQVTQFGKPVTLSCSQTLNHNVMYWYQQKSSQAPKLLFHYYDKDFNNEADTPDNFQSRRPNTSFCFLDIRSPGLGDTAMYLCATSRSRQVNSPLHFGNGTRLTVT.

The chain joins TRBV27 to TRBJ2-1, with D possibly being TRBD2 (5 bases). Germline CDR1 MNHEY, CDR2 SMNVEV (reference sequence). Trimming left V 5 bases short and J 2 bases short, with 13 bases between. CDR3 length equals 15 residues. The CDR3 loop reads CASSLSENPYNEQFF. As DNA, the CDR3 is TGTGCCAGCAGTCTTAGCGAAAACCCCTACAATGAGCAGTTCTTC.

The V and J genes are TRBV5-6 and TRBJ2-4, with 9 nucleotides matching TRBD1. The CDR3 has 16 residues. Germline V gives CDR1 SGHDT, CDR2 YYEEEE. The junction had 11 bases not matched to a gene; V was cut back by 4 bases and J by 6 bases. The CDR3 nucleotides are TGTGCCAGCAGCCTCCCTTCAGGACAGGGGAGAAACATTCAGTACTTC. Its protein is CASSLPSGQGRNIQYF. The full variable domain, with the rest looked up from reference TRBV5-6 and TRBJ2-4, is DAGVTQSPTHLIKTRGQQVTLRCSPKSGHDTVSWYQQALGQGPQFIFQYYEEEERQRGNFPDRFSGHQFPNYSSELNVNALLLGDSALYLCASSLPSGQGRNIQYFGAGTRLSVL.

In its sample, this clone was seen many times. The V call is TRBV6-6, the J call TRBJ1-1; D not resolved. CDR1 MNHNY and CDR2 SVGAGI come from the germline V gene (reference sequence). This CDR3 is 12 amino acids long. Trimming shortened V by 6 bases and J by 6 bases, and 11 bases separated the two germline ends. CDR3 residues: CASRGGLAEAFF. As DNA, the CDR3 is TGTGCCAGCAGAGGAGGACTGGCTGAAGCTTTCTTT.

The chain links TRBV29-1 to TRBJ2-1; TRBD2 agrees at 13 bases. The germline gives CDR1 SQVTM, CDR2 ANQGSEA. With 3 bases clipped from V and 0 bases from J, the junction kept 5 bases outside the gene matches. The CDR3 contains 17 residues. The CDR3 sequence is CSVETSGRFFSYNEQFF. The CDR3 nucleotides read TGCAGCGTTGAGACTAGCGGGAGGTTCTTCTCCTACAATGAGCAGTTCTTC.

In DNA form, the CDR3 reads TGTGCCAGTAGTGCTACTCATAACAATGAGCAGTTCTTC. Residues: CASSATHNNEQFF. The chain has TRBV19 and TRBJ2-1, with D unclear. Germline assignment: CDR1 LNHDA and CDR2 SQIVND (reference sequence). V was cut by 5 bases and J by 5 bases, with 10 bases left in between. This CDR3 comprises 13 residues.

CDR3 nucleotide sequence: TGTGCCAGCAGCTTAGGTGCACGGGGGAGCAGCTACAATGAGCAGTTCTTC. It encodes CASSLGARGSSYNEQFF. The chain is built from TRBV7-2 and TRBJ2-1; the D gene is possibly TRBD2 (6 bases). Trimming removed 1 base at V and 3 bases at J, with 16 bases between. CDR1 and CDR2 from the germline V gene are SGHTA and FQGNSA. The CDR3 spans 17 residues.

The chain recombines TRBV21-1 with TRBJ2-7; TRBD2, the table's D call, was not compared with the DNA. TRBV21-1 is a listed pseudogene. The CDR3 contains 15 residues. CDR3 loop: CASNLGLAGGYEQYF. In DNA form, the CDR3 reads TGTGCCAGCAACCTGGGACTAGCGGGAGGCTACGAGCAGTACTTC.

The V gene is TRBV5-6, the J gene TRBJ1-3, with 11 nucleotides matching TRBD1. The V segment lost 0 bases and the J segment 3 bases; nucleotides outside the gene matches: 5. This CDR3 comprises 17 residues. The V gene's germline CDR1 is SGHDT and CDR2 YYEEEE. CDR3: CASSLAGTGGFGNTIYF. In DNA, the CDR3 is TGTGCCAGCAGCTTGGCCGGGACAGGGGGATTTGGAAACACCATATATTTT.

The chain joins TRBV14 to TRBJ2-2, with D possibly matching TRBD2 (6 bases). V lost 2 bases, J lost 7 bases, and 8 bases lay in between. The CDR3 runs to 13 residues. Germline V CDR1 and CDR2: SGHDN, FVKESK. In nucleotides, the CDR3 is TGTGCCAGCAGCCAACAAGCGGGCGGGGAGCTGTTTTTT. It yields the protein CASSQQAGGELFF.

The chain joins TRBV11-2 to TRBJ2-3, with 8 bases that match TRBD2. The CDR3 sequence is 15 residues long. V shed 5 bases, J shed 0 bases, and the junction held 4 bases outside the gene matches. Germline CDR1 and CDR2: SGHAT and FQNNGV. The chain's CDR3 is CASSQSGRSTDTQYF. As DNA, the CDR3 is TGTGCCAGCAGCCAGAGCGGGAGAAGCACAGATACGCAGTATTTT.

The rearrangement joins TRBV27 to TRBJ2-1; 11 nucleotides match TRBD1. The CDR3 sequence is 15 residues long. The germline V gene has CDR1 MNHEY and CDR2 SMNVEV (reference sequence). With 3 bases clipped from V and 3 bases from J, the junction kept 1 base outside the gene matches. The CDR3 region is CASSFGTGGYNEQFF. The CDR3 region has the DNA TGTGCCAGCAGTTTCGGGACAGGGGGCTACAATGAGCAGTTCTTC.

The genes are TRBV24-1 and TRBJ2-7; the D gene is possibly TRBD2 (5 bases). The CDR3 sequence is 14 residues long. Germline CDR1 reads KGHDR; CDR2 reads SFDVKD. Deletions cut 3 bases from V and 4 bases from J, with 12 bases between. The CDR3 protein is CATSDGGGGYEQYF. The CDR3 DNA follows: TGTGCCACCAGTGATGGCGGAGGCGGGTACGAGCAGTACTTC.

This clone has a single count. This CDR3 is CASSHARKGATDTQYF. In DNA form, the CDR3 reads TGCGCCAGCAGCCATGCACGAAAGGGGGCCACAGATACGCAGTATTTT. The chain uses TRBV4-1 and TRBJ2-3; 7 nucleotides line up with TRBD1. CDR3 length equals 16 residues. CDR1 is MGHRA, CDR2 YSYEKL, per germline. V shed 3 bases and J 2 bases; nucleotides not matched to a gene: 8.

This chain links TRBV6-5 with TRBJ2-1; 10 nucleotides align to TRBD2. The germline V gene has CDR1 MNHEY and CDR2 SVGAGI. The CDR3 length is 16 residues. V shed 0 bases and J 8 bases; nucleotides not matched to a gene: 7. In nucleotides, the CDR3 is TGTGCCAGCAGTTACTCGATTAGCGGGAGGCAGGATGAGCAGTTCTTC. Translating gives CASSYSISGRQDEQFF.